Each of the 28 T cell receptor beta chains below was sequenced from the same sample in a study of CD8+ T cells in alopecia areata. Investigators isolated RNA and reverse transcribed it into cDNA to act as the sequencing template. The data were produced by immunoSEQ multiplex PCR, yet TCRdb's version contains in-frame clones alone and is incomplete. The profile covers around 200,000 clones, with 60% to 70% appearing a single time and approximately 0.7% taken by the ten largest. Stated treatment: oral pan-JAK inhibitor, 5-10 mg twice daily. The sequencing here drew on CD4+ T cells sorted from blood, taken at week 4, from a patient treated with tofacitinib. These receptors all come from a human donor with alopecia areata.

CDR3 bases: TGCGCCAGCAGCCAAGATAGGCAGCAGCGCTATGGCTACACCTTC. Translation: CASSQDRQQRYGYTF. V and J are TRBV4-3 and TRBJ1-2; D remains ambiguous. The germline gives CDR1 LGHNA, CDR2 YSLEER. Trimming took off 0 bases at V and 4 bases at J, with 12 bases between the two ends. The CDR3 is 15 amino acids.

This clone was observed a handful of times. The chain employs TRBV4-1 and TRBJ1-2; 11 bases line up with TRBD1. V dropped 2 bases and J dropped 4; count of bases not matched to a gene: 18. The CDR3 runs to 20 residues. CDR1 is MGHRA, CDR2 YSYEKL, per germline. CDR3 residues: CASSQRPKMGTGGASYGYTF. The CDR3 DNA follows: TGCGCCAGCAGCCAACGACCGAAAATGGGGACAGGGGGAGCTAGCTATGGCTACACCTTC.

The rearrangement links TRBV2 to TRBJ2-2; no clear D. CDR3 size: 14 residues. Germline CDR1 SNHLY, CDR2 FYNNEI. Trimming shortened V by 5 bases and J by 3 bases, and 10 bases separated the two germline ends. CDR3 sequence reads: CASSIRVDTGELFF. The CDR3, as DNA: TGTGCCAGCAGTATCCGCGTGGACACCGGGGAGCTGTTTTTT.

This clone was found a few times. The chain links TRBV7-2 to TRBJ1-3; D not certain. The V gene lost 3 bases and the J gene lost 0 bases, with 12 bases spanning the gap. Germline V lookup: CDR1 SGHTA, CDR2 FQGNSA. The CDR3 sequence is 16 residues long. This chain's CDR3 is CASSLSGPISGNTIYF. The CDR3, as DNA: TGTGCCAGCAGCTTGTCCGGGCCAATCTCTGGAAACACCATATATTTT.

The CDR3 region is CASSRRTRGTEAFF. In nucleotides, the CDR3 is TGTGCCAGCAGTCGAAGAACGCGAGGGACTGAAGCTTTCTTT. This chain links TRBV6-5 with TRBJ1-1, with D unclear. With 5 bases removed from V and 5 bases from J, the gap between germline ends came to 15 bases. Per germline, CDR1 MNHEY and CDR2 SVGAGI. This CDR3 region has 14 residues.

This chain joins TRBV5-1 and TRBJ1-1; TRBD1 is a possible D gene (5 bases). Trimming removed 3 bases at V and 5 bases at J, with 14 bases between. The germline V gene has CDR1 SGHRS and CDR2 YFSETQ. This CDR3 has 14 residues. The CDR3 protein is CASSWGSGGTEAFF. The CDR3, as DNA: TGCGCCAGCAGCTGGGGGTCCGGCGGGACTGAAGCTTTCTTT.

The chain links TRBV10-3 to TRBJ1-2, with TRBD1 matching over 7 bases. The CDR3 loop spans 15 amino acids. Germline V CDR1 and CDR2: ENHRY, SYGVKD. Trimming took 8 bases from V and 7 from J; bases not matched to a gene: 16. The CDR3 protein is CAIAKGGTGARGYTF. Written as DNA, the CDR3 is TGTGCCATCGCAAAGGGCGGTACAGGGGCGCGTGGCTACACCTTC.

The CDR3 bases are TGTGCCAGCAGCCTTCGGACCCAAAATCAGCCCCAGCATTTT. It specifies CASSLRTQNQPQHF. V usage is TRBV4-2 and J usage is TRBJ1-5; D is undetermined. Looked up from germline, CDR1 is LGHNA and CDR2 is YNFKEQ. This CDR3 comprises 14 residues. Trimming took 4 bases from V and 4 from J, leaving 11 bases between them.

This clone has more than one count but fewer than ten. The chain joins TRBV15 to TRBJ1-5; tentatively, D is TRBD1 (5 bases). The V and J ends lost 0 bases and 3 bases respectively, with 9 bases between them. The CDR3 consists of 15 residues. The germline CDR1 and CDR2 sequences are LNHNV and YYDKDF (reference sequence). The CDR3 loop is CATSRDKGHNQPQHF. In DNA form, the CDR3 reads TGTGCCACCAGCAGAGATAAGGGGCACAATCAGCCCCAGCATTTT.

The chain couples TRBV4-2 to TRBJ1-5; D perhaps matches TRBD1 (5 bases). The CDR3 is made up of 16 amino acids. V lost 0 bases, J lost 7 bases, and 16 bases lay in between. Germline CDR1 LGHNA, CDR2 YNFKEQ. This chain's CDR3 is CASSQDLGGVGQPQHF. The DNA of the CDR3 is TGTGCCAGCAGCCAAGATCTTGGGGGGGTCGGGCAGCCCCAGCATTTT.

This clone was seen a handful of times. The gene calls are TRBV4-3 and TRBJ2-7; D may match TRBD1 or TRBD2 (5 bases each). This CDR3 comprises 14 residues. V was shortened by 1 base and J by 0 bases, with 7 bases between the two germline ends. CDR1 and CDR2 from the germline V gene are LGHNA and YSLEER. The chain's CDR3 is CASSQGGSSYEQYF. In DNA form, the CDR3 reads TGCGCCAGCAGCCAAGGGGGGAGCTCCTACGAGCAGTACTTC.

The chain joins TRBV6-5 to TRBJ1-5, with D unclear. The CDR3 extends over 13 amino acids. Per germline, CDR1 MNHEY and CDR2 SVGAGI. V lost 4 bases to trimming and J lost 3 bases, with 7 bases between them. The CDR3 loop is CASSWLYNQPQHF. The CDR3 region has the DNA TGTGCCAGCAGTTGGCTCTACAATCAGCCCCAGCATTTT.

The gene calls are TRBV29-1 and TRBJ2-1; D remains ambiguous. Germline V lookup: CDR1 SQVTM, CDR2 ANQGSEA. Trimming took 1 base from V and 8 from J, leaving 6 bases between them. CDR3 size: 11 residues. DNA of the CDR3: TGCAGCGTTGAAGCCTTGGATGAGCAGTTCTTC. This encodes CSVEALDEQFF.

The chain joins TRBV5-1 to TRBJ2-7, with 7 bases lining up with TRBD1. Germline V CDR1 and CDR2: SGHRS, YFSETQ. V shed 4 bases, J shed 4 bases, and the junction held 8 bases outside the gene matches. The CDR3 totals 14 residues. DNA of the CDR3: TGCGCCAGCAGCCTATCGGGACAGACTTACGAGCAGTACTTC. This encodes CASSLSGQTYEQYF.

J is TRBJ2-1 and V is TRBV15; D is undetermined. The ends were cut back, 0 bases at V and 4 bases at J, with 7 bases in the middle. The CDR3 is 14 residues long. Germline assignment: CDR1 LNHNV and CDR2 YYDKDF (reference sequence). The CDR3 nucleotides read TGTGCCACCAGCAGAGAGCTAACTTACAATGAGCAGTTCTTC. It yields the protein CATSRELTYNEQFF.

This clone has only one observation. The chain joins TRBV20-1 to TRBJ2-3, with 7 bases that match TRBD2. CDR1 is DFQATT and CDR2 is SNEGSKA in the germline V gene (reference sequence). J lost 8 bases, V lost 5 bases, and 4 bases had no gene match. CDR3 length: 11 amino acids. The chain's CDR3 is CSAGSSGTQYF. The CDR3 nucleotides read TGCAGTGCTGGATCTAGCGGTACGCAGTATTTT.

This clone has a handful of counts. The chain links TRBV11-2 to TRBJ2-5; possibly TRBD2 for D (6 bases). The V and J ends lost 8 bases and 2 bases respectively, with 12 bases between them. From germline, CDR1 is SGHAT and CDR2 FQNNGV. This CDR3 comprises 13 residues. The CDR3 nucleotides are TGTGCCAGCGGAGGGAGGCGTCAAGAGACCCAGTACTTC. Its protein product is CASGGRRQETQYF.

The sample holds one count of this clone. V usage is TRBV18 and J usage is TRBJ2-7; D unclear. The CDR3 spans 11 residues. V was cut by 2 bases and J by 5 bases, with 4 bases left in between. Germline-derived CDR1 and CDR2 are KGHSH and LQKENI. CDR3 in DNA: TGTGCCAGCTCACCAGACGACGAGCAGTACTTC. It encodes CASSPDDEQYF.

This chain connects TRBV14 to TRBJ2-7, with D perhaps TRBD1 or TRBD2 (5 bases each). V lost 0 bases, J lost 2 bases, and 17 bases lay in between. The CDR3 runs to 17 residues. From germline, CDR1 is SGHDN and CDR2 FVKESK. CDR3 in DNA: TGTGCCAGCAGCCAAGATCAGCGGCAGGGAGAGACCTACGAGCAGTACTTC. Translation: CASSQDQRQGETYEQYF.

CDR3 sequence reads: CSVESGGSYEQYF. The CDR3 nucleotides read TGCAGCGTTGAATCCGGGGGCAGCTACGAGCAGTACTTC. The chain links TRBV29-1 to TRBJ2-7, with D perhaps matching TRBD1 or TRBD2 (6 bases each). Germline-derived CDR1 and CDR2 are SQVTM and ANQGSEA. This CDR3 comprises 13 residues. Trimming pared 2 bases from V and 3 bases from J, leaving 11 bases between.

This clone was observed once. V gene TRBV7-2 combines with J gene TRBJ2-5, with 7 bases identical to TRBD2. The CDR3 contains 16 residues. V was pared by 1 base and J by 1 base, with 6 bases of the junction left unmatched. CDR1 is SGHTA, CDR2 FQGNSA, per germline. Written as DNA, the CDR3 is TGTGCCAGCAGCTTAGGCCCCGGGGGGTTCCAAGAGACCCAGTACTTC. Translated, it gives CASSLGPGGFQETQYF.

The chain links TRBV30 to TRBJ2-1, with D perhaps TRBD2 (6 bases). V dropped 2 bases and J dropped 1 base, with 12 bases sitting between them. Germline V CDR1 and CDR2: GTSNPN, SVGIG (reference sequence). The CDR3 is made up of 15 amino acids. The CDR3 reads CAWSTGSGSYNEQFF. DNA of the CDR3: TGTGCCTGGAGTACCGGGAGTGGGTCCTACAATGAGCAGTTCTTC.

This clone appeared a single time. The chain employs TRBV6-1 and TRBJ1-2, with unresolved D. The CDR3 totals 16 residues. Germline CDR1 reads MNHNS; CDR2 reads SASEGT. The V end lost 4 bases, the J end lost 4 bases, and 19 bases lay between the germline ends. The CDR3 nucleotides are TGTGCCAGCAGTGTAATATCCCTCACACGAGGCTATGGCTACACCTTC. Translating gives CASSVISLTRGYGYTF.

This clone occurred once. This sequence joins TRBV10-3 and TRBJ1-2; TRBD1 agrees at 8 bases. The length of the CDR3 is 16 residues. Germline assignment: CDR1 ENHRY and CDR2 SYGVKD. V lost 0 bases and J lost 7; bases outside the gene matches: 10. The DNA for the CDR3 is TGTGCCATCAGTGAGTCATCGGGCAGGGGGCGAAGTGGCTACACCTTC. It yields the protein CAISESSGRGRSGYTF.

In this sample, this clone turned up a few times. Other DNA sequences in this specimen translate into the identical CDR3. This chain uses TRBV29-1 with TRBJ2-1; 9 nucleotides align to TRBD1. The germline V gene has CDR1 SQVTM and CDR2 ANQGSEA. V lost 2 bases and J lost 5; bases outside the gene matches: 1. The CDR3 sequence is 13 residues long. The CDR3 here is CSVERDRDNEQFF. CDR3 DNA: TGCAGCGTTGAACGGGACAGGGACAATGAGCAGTTCTTC.

On this clone itself: The CDR3 does not close with the conserved phenylalanine or tryptophan, likely indicating a read error. The chain carries TRBV18 and TRBJ1-1, with a possible D match to TRBD1 (6 bases). The germline CDR1 and CDR2 sequences are KGHSH and LQKENI. This CDR3 comprises 15 residues. The V end was cut by 4 bases, the J end by 1 base, with 13 bases between. The CDR3 is CASSRGAPPNTEAFL. In DNA form, the CDR3 reads TGTGCCAGCTCACGGGGGGCACCACCGAACACTGAAGCTTTCCTT.

This clone has more than one count but fewer than ten. The chain recombines TRBV4-3 with TRBJ2-6; D is unresolved. CDR1 and CDR2 from the germline V gene are LGHNA and YSLEER. There are 16 residues in the CDR3. V was clipped by 4 bases and J by 2 bases, with 12 bases between them. The CDR3 DNA reads as TGCGCCAGCAGCCCAGCTGCTGGGCCTGGGGCCAACGTCCTGACTTTC. Residues: CASSPAAGPGANVLTF.

This sequence joins TRBV29-1 and TRBJ2-1; TRBD1 is a possible D gene (6 bases). Trimming shortened V by 4 bases and J by 7 bases, and 17 bases separated the two germline ends. The germline CDR1 and CDR2 sequences are SQVTM and ANQGSEA. The CDR3 sequence is 14 residues long. The CDR3 spells CSVGDTSRGNEQFF. The DNA for the CDR3 is TGCAGCGTTGGGGACACCTCCCGAGGAAATGAGCAGTTCTTC.